The 12 T cell receptor beta chains reported below all come from one sample, sequenced in a study of shared clonotypes between healthy human individuals. The protocol was immunoSEQ multiplex PCR, while the TCRdb copy is restricted to in-frame clones and leaves out a portion. The data show about 2 million clones, 95% seen once. The specimen sequenced was naive CD4+ T cells sorted from blood. As for subset: CD45RA+ positively selected. These receptors came from a man aged 18 to 30 in good health.

The gene calls are TRBV28 and TRBJ2-5; the match to TRBD2 covers 12 bases. The CDR3 is made up of 16 amino acids. Per the germline V gene, CDR1 is MDHEN and CDR2 is SYDVKM. The trim removed 6 bases at V and 4 bases at J, leaving 9 bases unmatched. The CDR3 spells CASSILAGGPGETQYF. The CDR3 DNA sequence: TGTGCCAGCAGCATTCTAGCGGGGGGGCCTGGAGAGACCCAGTACTTC.

This clone showed up just once. This chain uses TRBV10-3 with TRBJ1-1, with D possibly matching TRBD1 (6 bases). V shed 3 bases and J shed 6 bases, with 17 bases lying between them. The V gene's germline CDR1 is ENHRY and CDR2 SYGVKD. The CDR3 length is 15 residues. This chain's CDR3 is CAISEGSGEWAEAFF. The CDR3 coding sequence is TGTGCCATCAGTGAAGGGTCAGGGGAATGGGCTGAAGCTTTCTTT.

This chain joins TRBV27 and TRBJ2-7, with D possibly being TRBD1 (6 bases). Looked up from germline, CDR1 is MNHEY and CDR2 is SMNVEV (reference sequence). Trimming cost V 3 bases and J 2 bases, with 11 bases left between them. The CDR3 runs to 14 residues. This CDR3 reads CASSFHRDAYEQYF. In DNA form, the CDR3 reads TGTGCCAGCAGTTTCCACAGGGATGCCTACGAGCAGTACTTC.

The rearrangement uses TRBV11-2 and TRBJ1-4; 7 bases match TRBD1. After removal of 5 bases from V and 1 base from J, the junction contained 7 bases not matched to a gene. Germline CDR1 and CDR2: SGHAT and FQNNGV. The CDR3 is made up of 16 amino acids. The chain's CDR3 is CASSTYRGQTNEKLFF. The CDR3 DNA reads as TGTGCCAGCAGCACCTACAGGGGTCAAACTAATGAAAAACTGTTTTTT.

Points on this clone: Within the sample, other DNA sequences also encode this same CDR3. The chain combines TRBV28 with TRBJ1-5; no reliable D call. The CDR3 extends over 12 amino acids. Germline CDR1 is MDHEN and CDR2 is SYDVKM. V lost 5 bases and J lost 2, with 4 bases in between. The CDR3 loop reads CASSQGNQPQHF. For the CDR3, the DNA is TGTGCCAGCAGTCAGGGCAATCAGCCCCAGCATTTT.

A remark on this clone: Other nucleotide sequences in the sample specify the same CDR3. V and J are TRBV5-4 and TRBJ2-2, with TRBD2 identical over 8 bases. The junction had 2 bases not matched to a gene; V was cut back by 0 bases and J by 4 bases. The length of the CDR3 is 15 residues. Per the germline V gene, CDR1 is SGHNT and CDR2 is YYREEE (reference sequence). CDR3 residues: CASSLVLAGTGELFF. The DNA of the CDR3 is TGTGCCAGCAGCTTGGTCCTAGCGGGCACCGGGGAGCTGTTTTTT.

The J gene is TRBJ2-3, the V gene TRBV11-2; 7 bases line up with TRBD1. J gave up 2 bases and V 5 bases, and 4 bases lay outside the gene matches. CDR3 size: 14 residues. In germline, CDR1 is SGHAT, CDR2 FQNNGV. In nucleotides, the CDR3 is TGTGCCAGCAGCCTGGGACAGTACACAGATACGCAGTATTTT. Amino acids: CASSLGQYTDTQYF.

The chain employs TRBV7-2 and TRBJ2-7, with no clear D. The CDR3 contains 16 residues. V lost 1 base to trimming and J lost 0 bases, with 13 bases between them. Germline V gene lookup returns CDR1 SGHTA and CDR2 FQGNSA. The CDR3 loop reads CASSLEPTSTSYEQYF. DNA of the CDR3: TGTGCCAGCAGCTTAGAGCCCACCTCCACCTCCTACGAGCAGTACTTC. The full variable domain, in which reference TRBV7-2 and TRBJ2-7 provide the parts outside the CDR3, is GAGVSQSPSNKVTEKGKDVELRCDPISGHTALYWYRQSLGQGLEFLIYFQGNSAPDKSGLPSDRFSAERTGGSVSTLTIQRTQQEDSAVYLCASSLEPTSTSYEQYFGPGTRLTVT.

The chain recombines TRBV30 with TRBJ2-5; TRBD1 matches at 7 bases. Losses at the gene ends were 4 bases for V and 2 bases for J; bases not matched to a gene: 4. The CDR3 runs to 13 residues. Germline CDR1 reads GTSNPN; CDR2 reads SVGIG (reference sequence). The CDR3 is CAWNGQDQETQYF. The CDR3 bases are TGTGCCTGGAATGGACAGGATCAAGAGACCCAGTACTTC.

In the case of this clone: Distinct nucleotide sequences in the sample also encode this CDR3. This chain joins TRBV5-1 and TRBJ2-5, with TRBD1 as a possible D gene (6 bases). This CDR3 is built from 13 residues. V was trimmed by 3 bases and J by 2 bases, leaving 8 bases between them. CDR1 and CDR2 from the germline V gene are SGHRS and YFSETQ. The CDR3 loop reads CASSSGQQETQYF. Written as DNA, the CDR3 is TGCGCCAGCAGCTCAGGACAGCAAGAGACCCAGTACTTC.

The J gene is TRBJ2-5, the V gene TRBV11-2; D gene uncertain. Trimming took off 1 base at V and 2 bases at J, with 11 bases between the two ends. The germline V gene has CDR1 SGHAT and CDR2 FQNNGV. The CDR3 loop spans 15 amino acids. The CDR3 region is CASSLGLLPQETQYF. In DNA, the CDR3 is TGTGCCAGCAGCTTAGGGTTGCTCCCACAAGAGACCCAGTACTTC.

This chain uses TRBV2 with TRBJ1-2; D possibly corresponds to TRBD1 (6 bases). Germline V lookup: CDR1 SNHLY, CDR2 FYNNEI. V lost 8 bases and J 8 bases, leaving 15 bases between the germline ends. CDR3 length: 12 residues. The CDR3 region is CASLRQARGYTF. Here the CDR3 DNA reads TGTGCCAGCCTACGACAGGCCCGGGGCTACACCTTC.